A single sample is the source of the 26 T cell receptor beta chains below, sequenced in a study of T cell changes during pregnancy in multiple sclerosis. Sequenced by immunoSEQ multiplex PCR; TCRdb stores in-frame clones only, minus some. The sample holds approximately 44,000 clones, about 90% seen once. The specimen was CD4+ T cells from peripheral blood mononuclear cells, collected before pregnancy. Receptors were obtained from a female donor with multiple sclerosis, enrolled in a pregnancy study.

J is TRBJ2-1 and V is TRBV27; TRBD2 is a possible D gene (6 bases). The CDR3 extends over 14 amino acids. The germline V gene encodes CDR1 MNHEY and CDR2 SMNVEV (reference sequence). V was pared by 5 bases and J by 9 bases, with 17 bases between. The CDR3 loop reads CASSLGTFGGEQFF. CDR3 in DNA: TGTGCCAGCAGTCTGGGCACCTTCGGGGGTGAGCAGTTCTTC.

V gene TRBV6-4 combines with J gene TRBJ1-1, with D tentatively TRBD1 (6 bases). The CDR3 is 16 residues long. Trimming cost V 5 bases and J 4 bases, with 20 bases left between them. Germline V gene lookup returns CDR1 MRHNA and CDR2 SNTAGT. This chain's CDR3 is CASSQTGGVRSTEAFF. The DNA of the CDR3 is TGTGCCAGCAGTCAGACAGGCGGAGTTAGGAGCACTGAAGCTTTCTTT.

This chain links TRBV7-3 with TRBJ1-1, with D possibly being TRBD1 (6 bases). From germline, CDR1 is SGHTA and CDR2 FQGTGA. This CDR3 region has 15 residues. Trimming took off 5 bases at V and 0 bases at J, with 13 bases between the two ends. The CDR3 loop is CASSTPRGMNTEAFF. For the CDR3, the DNA is TGTGCCAGCAGCACCCCCAGGGGCATGAACACTGAAGCTTTCTTT.

J is TRBJ1-5 and V is TRBV9; 7 bases are shared with TRBD1. There are 15 residues in the CDR3. Germline-derived CDR1 and CDR2 are SGDLS and YYNGEE. V gave up 4 bases and J gave up 5 bases; unmatched junction bases: 9. The CDR3 spells CASSLGGQIDQPQHF. CDR3 nucleotide sequence: TGTGCCAGCAGCCTCGGGGGACAGATAGATCAGCCCCAGCATTTT.

V usage is TRBV5-8 and J usage is TRBJ1-5; D uncertain. The CDR3 sequence is 15 residues long. Looked up from germline, CDR1 is SGHTS and CDR2 is YDEGEE. Trimming stripped 4 bases from V and 3 bases from J, with 14 bases between. The CDR3 reads CASSPIFQFNQPQHF. In DNA, the CDR3 is TGTGCCAGCAGCCCCATATTCCAGTTCAATCAGCCCCAGCATTTT.

The chain employs TRBV16 and TRBJ2-3; D is ambiguous. The CDR3 is 12 residues long. Germline CDR1 reads KGHSY; CDR2 reads FQNENV. V was clipped by 4 bases and J by 0 bases, with 2 bases between them. CDR3 sequence: CASSPSTDTQYF. The CDR3 region has the DNA TGTGCCAGCAGCCCGAGCACAGATACGCAGTATTTT. Full variable domain (missing parts from reference TRBV16 and TRBJ2-3): GEEVAQTPKHLVRGEGQKAKLYCAPIKGHSYVFWYQQVLKNEFKFLISFQNENVFDETGMPKERFSAKCLPNSPCSLEIQATKLEDSAVYFCASSPSTDTQYFGPGTRLTVL.

The genes are TRBV7-3 and TRBJ1-6; no clear D. CDR3 size: 15 residues. Germline-derived CDR1 and CDR2 are SGHTA and FQGTGA. Between the trimmed V and J ends, which lost 2 bases and 7 bases, there was a span of 12 bases. This CDR3 is CASSLYGNGNSPLHF. In nucleotides, the CDR3 is TGTGCCAGCAGCTTATACGGTAACGGGAATTCACCCCTCCACTTT.

This rearrangement joins TRBV4-2 to TRBJ1-6; TRBD1 might be the D (6 bases). V dropped 0 bases and J dropped 5 bases, with 11 bases sitting between them. Germline assignment: CDR1 LGHNA and CDR2 YNFKEQ. The CDR3 has 16 amino acids. CDR3 in amino acids: CASSQDRGQDNSPLHF. In nucleotides, the CDR3 is TGTGCCAGCAGCCAAGATAGGGGACAAGATAATTCACCCCTCCACTTT.

The chain joins TRBV7-3 to TRBJ1-1; D possibly corresponds to TRBD1 (5 bases). Germline V CDR1 and CDR2: SGHTA, FQGTGA. The CDR3 has 17 residues. Trimming removed 2 bases at V and 7 bases at J, with 23 bases between. DNA for the CDR3: TGTGCCAGCAGCTTAGCAGTATCGGGCGGGAAAAGGGGTGAAGCTTTCTTT. Translated: CASSLAVSGGKRGEAFF.

The chain combines TRBV6-1 with TRBJ1-1, with D tentatively TRBD1 (6 bases). The CDR3 has 14 residues. V lost 6 bases, J lost 2 bases, and 13 bases lay in between. Germline assignment: CDR1 MNHNS and CDR2 SASEGT. CDR3 sequence: CASRSWDTNTEAFF. Here the CDR3 DNA reads TGTGCCAGCAGATCCTGGGACACTAACACTGAAGCTTTCTTT.

Only one count was recorded for this clone. V usage is TRBV5-1 and J usage is TRBJ2-3; 10 bases agree with TRBD1. CDR1 SGHRS and CDR2 YFSETQ come from the germline V gene. The CDR3 is made up of 17 amino acids. V lost 1 base and J lost 2; bases outside the gene matches: 7. CDR3 bases: TGCGCCAGCAGCTTGAAACCGGGACAGGGGAACACAGATACGCAGTATTTT. Protein: CASSLKPGQGNTDTQYF.

The rearrangement joins TRBV19 to TRBJ1-2; TRBD1 is a possible D gene (5 bases). CDR1 is LNHDA and CDR2 is SQIVND in the germline V gene (reference sequence). The CDR3 consists of 13 residues. V was cut by 2 bases and J by 6 bases, with 10 bases left in between. The CDR3 protein is CASSIRQGDGYTF. Written as DNA, the CDR3 is TGTGCCAGTAGTATACGCCAGGGTGATGGCTACACCTTC.

V usage is TRBV7-2 and J usage is TRBJ1-1; D might be TRBD1 (5 bases). This CDR3 contains 15 residues. V was trimmed by 5 bases and J by 4 bases, leaving 17 bases between them. CDR1 SGHTA and CDR2 FQGNSA come from the germline V gene. The CDR3 coding sequence is TGTGCCAGCAGCCCCCTCCGCAGGGTAGGCACTGAAGCTTTCTTT. Translation: CASSPLRRVGTEAFF.

The V and J genes are TRBV5-4 and TRBJ2-3; TRBD1 matches at 8 bases. Per germline, CDR1 SGHNT and CDR2 YYREEE (reference sequence). The V and J ends lost 4 bases and 3 bases, in that order; junction bases with no gene match: 7. The CDR3 spans 15 residues. The CDR3 nucleotides are TGTGCCAGCAGCGCACGACAGGGGCCGACAGATACGCAGTATTTT. Protein: CASSARQGPTDTQYF.

This chain joins TRBV5-1 and TRBJ1-5; D is uncertain. Trimming left V 0 bases short and J 8 bases short, with 15 bases between. The germline V gene has CDR1 SGHRS and CDR2 YFSETQ. The CDR3 loop spans 15 amino acids. The CDR3 bases are TGCGCCAGCAGCTTGGGGCATAAGGACTCGGAGCCCCAGCATTTT. Amino acids: CASSLGHKDSEPQHF. Full variable domain (missing parts from reference TRBV5-1 and TRBJ1-5): KAGVTQTPRYLIKTRGQQVTLSCSPISGHRSVSWYQQTPGQGLQFLFEYFSETQRNKGNFPGRFSGRQFSNSRSEMNVSTLELGDSALYLCASSLGHKDSEPQHFGDGTRLSIL.

This clone was observed a single time. The chain is built from TRBV5-8 and TRBJ2-7; the D is unclear. Trimming took off 3 bases at V and 1 base at J, with 8 bases between the two ends. The CDR3 covers 13 residues. Looked up from germline, CDR1 is SGHTS and CDR2 is YDEGEE. CDR3 region: CASSSVLSYEQYF. CDR3 in DNA: TGTGCCAGCAGCTCCGTCCTATCCTACGAGCAGTACTTC.

The chain combines TRBV6-5 with TRBJ1-3; no definite D call. Germline loops: CDR1 MNHEY, CDR2 SVGAGI. This CDR3 is 14 amino acids long. V was cut by 5 bases and J by 7 bases, with 15 bases left in between. The CDR3 nucleotides are TGTGCCAGCAGTGGAGGCCAGATCGTGAACACCATATATTTT. It is translated as CASSGGQIVNTIYF.

The chain combines TRBV19 with TRBJ1-2, with 9 bases identical to TRBD1. V shed 7 bases, J shed 1 base, and the junction held 7 bases outside the gene matches. The length of the CDR3 is 15 residues. Germline CDR1 is LNHDA and CDR2 is SQIVND (reference sequence). The CDR3 reads CASIYTGGLNYGYTF. The CDR3 DNA follows: TGTGCCAGTATTTATACAGGGGGCCTTAACTATGGCTACACCTTC. Full variable domain (missing parts from reference TRBV19 and TRBJ1-2): DGGITQSPKYLFRKEGQNVTLSCEQNLNHDAMYWYRQDPGQGLRLIYYSQIVNDFQKGDIAEGYSVSREKKESFPLTVTSAQKNPTAFYLCASIYTGGLNYGYTFGSGTRLTVV.

The CDR3 here is CASSFQLLAGGLLNEQFF. Written as DNA, the CDR3 is TGTGCCAGCAGCTTCCAGCTACTAGCGGGGGGGCTTTTAAATGAGCAGTTCTTC. The V and J genes are TRBV7-2 and TRBJ2-1; 13 bases line up with TRBD2. This CDR3 contains 18 residues. Germline CDR1 SGHTA, CDR2 FQGNSA. V shed 3 bases, J shed 7 bases, and the junction held 12 bases outside the gene matches.

This chain links TRBV19 with TRBJ1-2; tentatively, D is TRBD1 (6 bases). This CDR3 is built from 12 residues. CDR1 and CDR2 (germline): LNHDA, SQIVND (reference sequence). Trimming removed 6 bases at V and 4 bases at J, with 9 bases between. This chain's CDR3 is CASSPTGYGYTF. The CDR3 nucleotides are TGTGCCAGTAGCCCGACAGGCTATGGCTACACCTTC.

Written as DNA, the CDR3 is TGTGCCAGCAGCAGGACAGCAAATTCACCCCTCCACTTT. Translation: CASSRTANSPLHF. The chain carries TRBV21-1 and TRBJ1-6; the D call in the table, TRBD1, was not verified against the DNA. TRBV21-1 is deemed a pseudogene. The CDR3 totals 13 residues.

The rearrangement links TRBV5-1 to TRBJ1-1; a weak D match, TRBD1 (5 bases). Per the germline V gene, CDR1 is SGHRS and CDR2 is YFSETQ. This CDR3 is 16 amino acids long. Deletions cut 1 base from V and 7 bases from J, with 20 bases between. The CDR3 spells CASSLTNWGRSIEAFF. The CDR3 region has the DNA TGCGCCAGCAGCTTGACGAATTGGGGGAGGTCTATTGAAGCTTTCTTT.

J is TRBJ2-3 and V is TRBV6-6; no firm D call. The CDR3 runs 14 residues. Looked up from germline, CDR1 is MNHNY and CDR2 is SVGAGI (reference sequence). Trimming removed 2 bases at V and 4 bases at J, with 10 bases between. In nucleotides, the CDR3 is TGTGCCAGCAGTTACAGTAGCAATGCAGATACGCAGTATTTT. Residues: CASSYSSNADTQYF.

This clone was detected once. The rearrangement uses TRBV7-6 and TRBJ1-3; D is uncertain. Germline V gives CDR1 SGHVS, CDR2 FNYEAQ. Trimming removed 8 bases from V and 1 base from J, with 12 bases in between. The CDR3 runs 14 residues. The CDR3 DNA reads as TGTGCCAGCTCCATAGCAGATTCTGGAAACACCATATATTTT. Its translation is CASSIADSGNTIYF.

This chain joins TRBV6-1 and TRBJ2-3; 7 nucleotides agree with TRBD1. V was clipped by 8 bases and J by 4 bases; unmatched bases: 12. This CDR3 has 15 amino acids. From germline, CDR1 is MNHNS and CDR2 SASEGT. The CDR3 loop reads CASDYETGRADTQYF. CDR3 bases: TGTGCCAGCGATTACGAGACAGGGCGGGCAGATACGCAGTATTTT.

The rearrangement links TRBV5-6 to TRBJ1-3; D is unclear. This CDR3 region has 15 residues. Deletions cut 0 bases from V and 2 bases from J, with 9 bases between. Germline CDR1 reads SGHDT; CDR2 reads YYEEEE. CDR3 protein: CASSLGGVAGNTIYF. CDR3 DNA: TGTGCCAGCAGCTTGGGTGGAGTGGCTGGAAACACCATATATTTT.